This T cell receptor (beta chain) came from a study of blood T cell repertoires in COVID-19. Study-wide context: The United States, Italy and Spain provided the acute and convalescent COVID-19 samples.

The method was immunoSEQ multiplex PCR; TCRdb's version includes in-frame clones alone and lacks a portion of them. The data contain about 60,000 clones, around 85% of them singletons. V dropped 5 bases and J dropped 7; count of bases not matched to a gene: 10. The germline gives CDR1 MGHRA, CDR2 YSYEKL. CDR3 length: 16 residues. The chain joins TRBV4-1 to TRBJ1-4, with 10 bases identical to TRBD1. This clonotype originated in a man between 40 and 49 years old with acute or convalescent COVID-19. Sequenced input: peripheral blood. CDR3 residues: CASSFSGQGSTEKLFF. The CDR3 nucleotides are TGCGCCAGCAGCTTTTCGGGACAGGGGAGTACTGAAAAACTGTTTTTT.